Below, 24 T cell receptor beta chains from the same sample are listed, as sequenced in a study of T cell responses to AZD1222 COVID-19 vaccine. Measured with immunoSEQ multiplex PCR; TCRdb has only the in-frame clones, and not every one. Here the sample spans tens of thousands of clones, 85% to 90% being singletons. Sequenced material: peripheral blood, taken 28 days after the second AZD1222 dose. These TCRs come from an adult who received the AZD1222 COVID-19 vaccine.

The chain combines TRBV7-8 with TRBJ1-1; 7 bases fit TRBD1. Trimming took 4 bases from V and 3 from J; bases not matched to a gene: 8. This CDR3 has 15 amino acids. The V gene's germline CDR1 is SGHVS and CDR2 FQNEAQ. The CDR3 DNA reads TGTGCCAGCAGCTACCGACAGGGTCGGGACACTGAAGCTTTCTTT. Protein product: CASSYRQGRDTEAFF.

The genes are TRBV19 and TRBJ1-2; D uncertain. Germline V CDR1 and CDR2: LNHDA, SQIVND (reference sequence). The CDR3 is 14 amino acids. The V gene lost 3 bases and the J gene lost 4 bases, with 12 bases spanning the gap. In DNA form, the CDR3 reads TGTGCCAGTAGTATCCCGCACCTCGTCTATGGCTACACCTTC. Translation: CASSIPHLVYGYTF.

The chain links TRBV5-4 to TRBJ1-2, with D perhaps matching TRBD1 (5 bases). V was pared by 4 bases and J by 4 bases, with 14 bases between. Germline V lookup: CDR1 SGHNT, CDR2 YYREEE (reference sequence). The CDR3 totals 14 residues. The DNA of the CDR3 is TGTGCCAGCAGCCCGAGGGGTGGAGGCTATGGCTACACCTTC. Translated, it gives CASSPRGGGYGYTF.

The rearrangement links TRBV30 to TRBJ1-2; TRBD1 aligns across 7 bases. Germline lookup yields CDR1 GTSNPN and CDR2 SVGIG (reference sequence). Trimming cost V 1 base and J 4 bases; bases outside gene matches: 3. The CDR3 consists of 13 residues. CDR3 sequence reads: CAWSGTGFYGYTF. Written as DNA, the CDR3 is TGTGCCTGGAGTGGGACAGGATTCTATGGCTACACCTTC.

This chain links TRBV5-4 with TRBJ1-6; 8 bases are shared with TRBD1. The CDR3 covers 19 residues. Germline loops: CDR1 SGHNT, CDR2 YYREEE (reference sequence). V lost 0 bases and J lost 8; bases outside the gene matches: 16. The CDR3 DNA reads TGTGCCAGCAGCTTGGCGGGCAGGGGGCTTCTGGCGGGGGATTCACCCCTCCACTTT. It translates to CASSLAGRGLLAGDSPLHF.

V and J are TRBV5-1 and TRBJ2-7; D might be TRBD1 (6 bases). In germline, CDR1 is SGHRS, CDR2 YFSETQ. The CDR3 totals 15 residues. Trimming stripped 4 bases from V and 6 bases from J, with 20 bases between. CDR3 DNA: TGCGCCAGCAGCCCTCCCCTTGGGGGCGCGGGCGAGCAGTACTTC. Amino acid sequence: CASSPPLGGAGEQYF.

The genes are TRBV19 and TRBJ1-1; D uncertain. The CDR3 has 13 residues. V lost 0 bases and J lost 4, with 6 bases in between. From germline, CDR1 is LNHDA and CDR2 SQIVND (reference sequence). The CDR3 here is CASSIELGTEAFF. The CDR3 nucleotides are TGTGCCAGTAGTATAGAGTTGGGCACTGAAGCTTTCTTT. The full variable domain, its missing parts supplied by reference TRBV19 and TRBJ1-1, is DGGITQSPKYLFRKEGQNVTLSCEQNLNHDAMYWYRQDPGQGLRLIYYSQIVNDFQKGDIAEGYSVSREKKESFPLTVTSAQKNPTAFYLCASSIELGTEAFFGQGTRLTVV.

V usage is TRBV5-4 and J usage is TRBJ2-5, with 12 bases identical to TRBD2. The germline gives CDR1 SGHNT, CDR2 YYREEE (reference sequence). The J segment lost 4 bases and the V segment lost 3 bases, leaving 7 bases of the junction unmatched. The CDR3 is made up of 16 amino acids. The CDR3: CASSSGLAGIRETQYF. The CDR3 DNA reads as TGTGCCAGCAGCTCCGGACTAGCGGGAATTCGAGAGACCCAGTACTTC. Full variable domain (rest looked up from reference TRBV5-4 and TRBJ2-5): ETGVTQSPTHLIKTRGQQVTLRCSSQSGHNTVSWYQQALGQGPQFIFQYYREEENGRGNFPPRFSGLQFPNYSSELNVNALELDDSALYLCASSSGLAGIRETQYFGPGTRLLVL.

The J gene is TRBJ2-1, the V gene TRBV30; 9 bases fit TRBD1. The ends lost 2 bases at V and 5 bases at J; junction bases unmatched: 7. Germline CDR1 and CDR2: GTSNPN and SVGIG (reference sequence). This CDR3 has 15 residues. CDR3 amino acids: CAWSTGGVGDNEQFF. CDR3 DNA: TGTGCCTGGAGTACAGGGGGCGTTGGTGACAATGAGCAGTTCTTC.

The genes are TRBV24-1 and TRBJ1-4; 9 bases agree with TRBD1. The CDR3 contains 15 residues. CDR1 and CDR2 (germline): KGHDR, SFDVKD. Trimming took 5 bases from V and 7 from J; bases not matched to a gene: 7. Here the CDR3 reads CATSAPGQGGEKLFF. DNA of the CDR3: TGTGCCACCAGTGCTCCGGGACAGGGAGGTGAAAAACTGTTTTTT.

The rearrangement uses TRBV19 and TRBJ2-1, with 7 nucleotides matching TRBD1. The CDR3 extends over 17 amino acids. Germline CDR1 is LNHDA and CDR2 is SQIVND (reference sequence). Trimming took 2 bases from V and 1 from J; bases not matched to a gene: 8. The CDR3 nucleotides are TGTGCCAGTAGTATACAGCTGACAGGGTTGTCCTACAATGAGCAGTTCTTC. Protein product: CASSIQLTGLSYNEQFF.

This chain connects TRBV10-3 to TRBJ2-3; tentative D call: TRBD1 (5 bases). Trimming took off 0 bases at V and 0 bases at J, with 7 bases between the two ends. From germline, CDR1 is ENHRY and CDR2 SYGVKD. The CDR3 is made up of 15 amino acids. CDR3 bases: TGTGCCATCAGTGAGTCCCAGGGTAGCACAGATACGCAGTATTTT. It is translated as CAISESQGSTDTQYF.

This sequence joins TRBV28 and TRBJ1-2; a possible D gene is TRBD1 (6 bases). The ends were cut back, 4 bases at V and 6 bases at J, with 15 bases in the middle. CDR1 and CDR2 from the germline V gene are MDHEN and SYDVKM. This CDR3 is built from 14 residues. The CDR3, as DNA: TGTGCCAGCAGTTCCAGCAGGGGAATAGATGGCTACACCTTC. Its protein is CASSSSRGIDGYTF.

This clone was seen more than once but under ten times. The V gene is TRBV4-1, the J gene TRBJ2-7; the D gene is possibly TRBD1 (6 bases). The CDR3 length is 17 residues. Trimming stripped 1 base from V and 4 bases from J, with 20 bases between. From germline, CDR1 is MGHRA and CDR2 YSYEKL. As DNA, the CDR3 is TGCGCCAGCAGCCAAGGCCCCCAGGGGCAGGGCAAGTACGAGCAGTACTTC. Translating gives CASSQGPQGQGKYEQYF.

The chain combines TRBV30 with TRBJ1-5, with a tentative D call TRBD1 (6 bases). The V and J ends lost 1 base and 6 bases respectively, with 10 bases between them. The CDR3 totals 13 residues. Germline V gene lookup returns CDR1 GTSNPN and CDR2 SVGIG (reference sequence). CDR3 sequence reads: CAWSGQATQPQHF. CDR3 bases: TGTGCCTGGAGTGGACAGGCCACTCAGCCCCAGCATTTT. The full variable domain, in which reference TRBV30 and TRBJ1-5 provide the parts outside the CDR3, is SQTIHQWPATLVQPVGSPLSLECTVEGTSNPNLYWYRQAAGRGLQLLFYSVGIGQISSEVPQNLSASRPQDRQFILSSKKLLLSDSGFYLCAWSGQATQPQHFGDGTRLSIL.

The rearrangement links TRBV6-5 to TRBJ1-1; D may be TRBD1 (5 bases). The germline gives CDR1 MNHEY, CDR2 SVGAGI. V was pared by 2 bases and J by 4 bases, with 11 bases between. The CDR3 length is 14 residues. The CDR3 DNA follows: TGTGCCAGCAGTTACGGGGGACGGACCACTGAAGCTTTCTTT. Translation gives CASSYGGRTTEAFF.

The chain couples TRBV9 to TRBJ2-1, with 8 bases matching TRBD2. Germline V gene data show CDR1 as SGDLS and CDR2 as YYNGEE. This CDR3 has 14 amino acids. The J segment lost 7 bases and the V segment lost 0 bases, leaving 3 bases of the junction unmatched. The CDR3 here is CASSVDGTSNEQFF. CDR3 DNA: TGTGCCAGCAGCGTAGACGGGACTAGTAATGAGCAGTTCTTC.

This chain uses TRBV30 with TRBJ1-4; D unclear. The germline V gene encodes CDR1 GTSNPN and CDR2 SVGIG (reference sequence). This CDR3 is built from 11 residues. The V end lost 5 bases, the J end lost 8 bases, and 9 bases lay between the germline ends. The CDR3 coding sequence is TGTGCCTGGGAAAGAGCGGAAAAACTGTTTTTT. It is translated as CAWERAEKLFF.

As to this clone: Other nucleotide sequences from this sample produce the same CDR3. This chain links TRBV18 with TRBJ2-7, with D possibly matching TRBD1 (5 bases). Trimming shortened V by 3 bases and J by 2 bases, and 11 bases separated the two germline ends. The CDR3 has 14 amino acids. Germline CDR1 is KGHSH and CDR2 is LQKENI. The CDR3 is CASSPGQGPYEQYV. The DNA for the CDR3 is TGTGCCAGCTCACCGGGGCAGGGCCCCTACGAGCAGTACGTC.

The chain is built from TRBV6-4 and TRBJ2-7; TRBD2 matches at 12 bases. Germline lookup yields CDR1 MRHNA and CDR2 SNTAGT. CDR3 size: 18 residues. V lost 5 bases and J lost 5; bases outside the gene matches: 16. CDR3 sequence (DNA): TGTGCCAGCAGTTCGCTAGCGGGAGGGCCTTCGATTATCCACGAGCAGTACGTC. Encoded protein: CASSSLAGGPSIIHEQYV.

This clone was seen a handful of times. This sequence joins TRBV11-2 and TRBJ2-7; D is unresolved. With 5 bases removed from V and 4 bases from J, the gap between germline ends came to 18 bases. Germline CDR1 is SGHAT and CDR2 is FQNNGV. The CDR3 loop spans 15 amino acids. The CDR3 here is CASSLAGWDAYEQYF. CDR3 nucleotide sequence: TGTGCCAGCAGCCTGGCAGGTTGGGATGCTTACGAGCAGTACTTC.

The chain's CDR3 is CASSLRGLGLETQYF. The CDR3 bases are TGTGCCAGCAGTTTGAGGGGGCTGGGGCTAGAGACCCAGTACTTC. This sequence joins TRBV28 and TRBJ2-5, with 7 bases lining up with TRBD1. From germline, CDR1 is MDHEN and CDR2 SYDVKM. Trimming cost V 3 bases and J 4 bases; bases outside gene matches: 8. The CDR3 is 15 amino acids.

The chain joins TRBV27 to TRBJ2-7, with 8 positions matching TRBD1. Germline-derived CDR1 and CDR2 are MNHEY and SMNVEV (reference sequence). The CDR3 length is 16 residues. With 6 bases clipped from V and 3 bases from J, the junction kept 13 bases outside the gene matches. CDR3: CASRQLSGGASYEQYF. As DNA, the CDR3 is TGTGCCAGCAGACAACTGTCAGGGGGCGCGAGCTACGAGCAGTACTTC.

This rearrangement joins TRBV2 to TRBJ2-7; no clear D. CDR3 length equals 16 residues. Germline assignment: CDR1 SNHLY and CDR2 FYNNEI. The V end was cut by 0 bases, the J end by 2 bases, with 14 bases between. The CDR3 DNA reads as TGTGCCAGCAGTGAAGCGCCGCGCGGATCTACCTACGAGCAGTACGTC. Translated, it gives CASSEAPRGSTYEQYV.